Following are 14 T cell receptor beta chains from one sample sequenced in a study of shared clonotypes between healthy human individuals. Naive CD8 cells, CD45RO-negative and positively selected for CCR7, excluded terminally differentiated effector memory CD45RA+ cells. Sequencing used immunoSEQ multiplex PCR; TCRdb keeps in-frame clones, though not all of them. The data hold some 2.1 million clones, with approximately 95% observed a single time. The sample was naive CD8+ T cells sorted from blood. The source is a young man in good health.

This chain connects TRBV6-6 to TRBJ2-1; D remains unclear. This CDR3 comprises 12 residues. The germline V and J ends were trimmed by 7 bases and 5 bases, with 9 bases remaining between them. Germline assignment: CDR1 MNHNY and CDR2 SVGAGI (reference sequence). In nucleotides, the CDR3 is TGTGCCAGCAACCAGTGGGACAATGAGCAGTTCTTC. Its protein product is CASNQWDNEQFF.

The chain joins TRBV6-5 to TRBJ2-3, with 8 bases identical to TRBD1. In germline, CDR1 is MNHEY, CDR2 SVGAGI. J lost 5 bases, V lost 6 bases, and 7 bases had no gene match. CDR3 length equals 14 residues. CDR3 residues: CASSPGGWGDTQYF. The DNA of the CDR3 is TGTGCCAGCAGCCCAGGGGGCTGGGGAGATACGCAGTATTTT.

J is TRBJ2-1 and V is TRBV6-5; D is tentatively TRBD1 or TRBD2 (5 bases each). The CDR3 spans 15 residues. CDR1 is MNHEY and CDR2 is SVGAGI in the germline V gene. The V end was cut by 1 base, the J end by 9 bases, with 16 bases between. The chain's CDR3 is CASSYLRHRDGEQFF. CDR3 bases: TGTGCCAGCAGTTACTTACGACATAGGGACGGTGAGCAGTTCTTC.

A remark on this clone: The junction shows a germline mismatch at one end, possibly a read error. CDR3 nucleotides: TGTGCCAGCCGTTTGATCCAGGGGGTATGGAGCTACACCTTC. It yields the protein CASRLIQGVWSYTF. This chain links TRBV28 with TRBJ1-2, with TRBD1 identical over 7 bases. CDR3 length: 14 residues. Germline lookup yields CDR1 MDHEN and CDR2 SYDVKM.

The DNA of the CDR3 is TGTGCCAGCAGCCCGCCAGCGGGGACCTACGAGCAGTACTTC. It codes for CASSPPAGTYEQYF. The rearrangement uses TRBV9 and TRBJ2-7; 7 bases match TRBD2. V gave up 4 bases and J gave up 2 bases; unmatched junction bases: 6. The CDR3 spans 14 residues. In germline, CDR1 is SGDLS, CDR2 YYNGEE.

The V call is TRBV14, the J call TRBJ1-6; D is perhaps TRBD1 (5 bases). The CDR3 runs 18 residues. V was shortened by 3 bases and J by 2 bases, with 17 bases between the two germline ends. The V gene's germline CDR1 is SGHDN and CDR2 FVKESK. CDR3 coding DNA: TGTGCCAGCAGCCAGCATCGGGGGGGTTTCCCCTATAATTCACCCCTCCACTTT. Translating gives CASSQHRGGFPYNSPLHF.

The chain joins TRBV19 to TRBJ2-7, with 8 positions matching TRBD1. CDR3 length: 16 amino acids. The germline CDR1 and CDR2 sequences are LNHDA and SQIVND (reference sequence). After removal of 4 bases from V and 3 bases from J, the junction contained 11 bases not matched to a gene. CDR3 in DNA: TGTGCCAGTAGTAGCGCATTCGGGACAGGCCACTACGAGCAGTACTTC. It yields the protein CASSSAFGTGHYEQYF.

The V call is TRBV25-1, the J call TRBJ2-1; D gene unclear. The CDR3 length is 12 residues. Trimming pared 2 bases from V and 7 bases from J, leaving 6 bases between. CDR1 is MGHDK and CDR2 is SYGVNS in the germline V gene. The CDR3 region has the DNA TGTGCCAGCAGTGAAACTTCGAATGAGCAGTTCTTC. Encoded protein: CASSETSNEQFF.

This clone was observed once. The CDR3 here is CASSQPTGVYEQYF. CDR3 nucleotide sequence: TGCGCCAGCAGCCAACCGACAGGGGTGTACGAGCAGTACTTC. This rearrangement joins TRBV4-1 to TRBJ2-7, with 8 bases matching TRBD1. The germline gives CDR1 MGHRA, CDR2 YSYEKL. V shed 2 bases and J 4 bases; nucleotides not matched to a gene: 4. This CDR3 is built from 14 residues.

This rearrangement joins TRBV7-6 to TRBJ2-7, with TRBD2 matching 13 bases. CDR1 and CDR2 from the germline V gene are SGHVS and FNYEAQ. The CDR3 runs 15 residues. After removal of 6 bases from V and 5 bases from J, the junction contained 7 bases not matched to a gene. The CDR3 DNA reads as TGTGCCAGCAGTTGGACTAGCGGGAGTGTCGACGAGCAGTACTTC. This sequence encodes CASSWTSGSVDEQYF.

The chain recombines TRBV28 with TRBJ2-7, with 9 nucleotides matching TRBD1. V shed 3 bases and J 5 bases; nucleotides not matched to a gene: 5. The CDR3 is made up of 14 amino acids. CDR1 and CDR2 from the germline V gene are MDHEN and SYDVKM. This CDR3 reads CASSFGTGTDEQYF. The DNA for the CDR3 is TGTGCCAGCAGTTTTGGGACAGGGACTGACGAGCAGTACTTC.

The chain carries TRBV28 and TRBJ2-7; TRBD1 aligns across 7 bases. The CDR3 contains 15 residues. Germline CDR1 reads MDHEN; CDR2 reads SYDVKM. J was trimmed by 6 bases and V by 5 bases; bases with no gene match: 13. CDR3 in amino acids: CASSPGTALALEQYF. The CDR3 nucleotides are TGTGCCAGCAGTCCCGGGACAGCGCTAGCACTCGAGCAGTACTTC.

The rearrangement links TRBV9 to TRBJ2-3, with TRBD2 matching over 7 bases. The CDR3 covers 15 residues. Germline CDR1 reads SGDLS; CDR2 reads YYNGEE. The V and J ends lost 4 bases and 2 bases, in that order; junction bases with no gene match: 7. The CDR3 DNA reads TGTGCCAGCAGCCCCCCTAGCGGAGCCACAGATACGCAGTATTTT. It codes for CASSPPSGATDTQYF.

The V call is TRBV9, the J call TRBJ2-1, with D possibly being TRBD1 (6 bases). The CDR3 covers 13 residues. Per germline, CDR1 SGDLS and CDR2 YYNGEE. Trimming pared 0 bases from V and 13 bases from J, leaving 14 bases between. CDR3 in amino acids: CASSVGDNFQQFF. As DNA, the CDR3 is TGTGCCAGCAGCGTAGGGGACAATTTTCAACAGTTCTTC.